Following are 3 T cell receptor beta chains from one sample sequenced in a study of T cell repertoires in cytomegalovirus infection. Each CDR3 protein is one row after TCRdb ran MiXCR on the reads. Among about 300,000 distinct CDR3 sequences, roughly a tenth were seen once, and the ten largest hold around 2.4%. The source material was PBMCs. Receptor source: a human donor in good health (CMV status not recorded). Some clones in this sample may be carry-over from other donors' samples.

Ten or more counts support this clonotype. V is TRBV6-1 and J is TRBJ1-6, with unresolved D. CDR1 and CDR2 (germline): MNHNS, SASEGT. The V and J ends lost 5 bases and 4 bases respectively, with 6 bases between them. The CDR3 contains 13 residues. CDR3 region: CASSLDYNSPLHF. The CDR3 DNA reads TGTGCCAGCAGTCTGGATTATAATTCACCCCTCCACTTT.

The table lists this clonotype with a count of one. The chain uses TRBV13 and TRBJ2-7, with D perhaps TRBD1 or TRBD2 (5 bases each). Trimming cost V 2 bases and J 2 bases, with 10 bases left between them. The CDR3 is made up of 14 amino acids. Germline assignment: CDR1 PRHDT and CDR2 FYEKMQ (reference sequence). CDR3 coding DNA: TGTGCCAGCAGCTTAAGGGGACGGCCCTACGAGCAGTACTTC. It yields the protein CASSLRGRPYEQYF.

At least ten counts were recorded for this clonotype. The chain employs TRBV4-1 and TRBJ2-2; the D gene could be TRBD1 or TRBD2 (5 bases each). This CDR3 is built from 16 residues. V was cut by 1 base and J by 4 bases, with 13 bases left in between. Germline CDR1 is MGHRA and CDR2 is YSYEKL. The CDR3 DNA follows: TGCGCCAGCAGCCAAGTCGACAGAGGGGTCACCGGGGAGCTGTTTTTT. Translated: CASSQVDRGVTGELFF.